This T cell receptor (beta chain) appears in the sequencing data of a study of regulatory T cells in long-lasting Graves disease. With regard to this clonotype: One junction end does not reproduce the germline sequence, and a read error may be involved.

Both iRepertoire HTBI primers and Arm-PCR of CDR3 regions were used to build the TCR beta libraries. TCRdb fed the multiplex PCR reads into MiXCR, producing one record per CDR3 protein. The data hold roughly 300,000 distinct CDR3 sequences, with 22% observed a single time. This CDR3 has 15 amino acids. Time point given: persistent/refractory GD, antithyroid drugs over 5 years with positive TRAb. There was RNA extracted from PBMCs, and the TCR library was made from it. The sample here was peripheral blood mononuclear cells (PBMCs), taken when the disease was refractory, from a patient treated with antithyroid drugs. J is TRBJ2-7 and V is TRBV12-3 or TRBV12-4; D possibly matches TRBD1 or TRBD2 (6 bases each). The TCR comes from a female donor with Graves disease. The CDR3 reads CASSPNDGGPDEQHF. CDR3 DNA: TGTGCCAGTAGCCCTAACGATGGGGGGCCCGACGAGCAGCACTTC.